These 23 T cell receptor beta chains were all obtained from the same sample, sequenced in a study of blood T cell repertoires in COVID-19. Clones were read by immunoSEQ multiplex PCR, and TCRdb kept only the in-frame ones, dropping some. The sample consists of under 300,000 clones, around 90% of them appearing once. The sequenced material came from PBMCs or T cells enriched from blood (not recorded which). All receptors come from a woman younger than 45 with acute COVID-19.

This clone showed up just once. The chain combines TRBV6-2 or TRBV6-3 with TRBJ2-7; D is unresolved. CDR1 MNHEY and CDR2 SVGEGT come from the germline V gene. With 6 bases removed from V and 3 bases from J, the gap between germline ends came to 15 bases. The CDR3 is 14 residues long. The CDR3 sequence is CASSRAPRDYEQYF. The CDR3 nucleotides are TGTGCCAGCAGCCGGGCCCCCCGCGACTACGAGCAGTACTTC.

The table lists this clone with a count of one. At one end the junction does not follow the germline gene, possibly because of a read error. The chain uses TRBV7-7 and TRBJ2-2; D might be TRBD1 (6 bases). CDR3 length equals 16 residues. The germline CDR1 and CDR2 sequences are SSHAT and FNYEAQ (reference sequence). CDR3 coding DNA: TGTGCTAGCAGCCCGACAGGCTCCTCGAACACCGGGGAGCTGTTTTTT. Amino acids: CASSPTGSSNTGELFF.

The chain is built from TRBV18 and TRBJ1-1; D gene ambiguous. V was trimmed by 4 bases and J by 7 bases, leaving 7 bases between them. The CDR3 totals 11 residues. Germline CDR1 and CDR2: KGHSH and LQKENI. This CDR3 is CASSRLGEAFF. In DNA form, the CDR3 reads TGTGCCAGCTCACGACTGGGTGAAGCTTTCTTT.

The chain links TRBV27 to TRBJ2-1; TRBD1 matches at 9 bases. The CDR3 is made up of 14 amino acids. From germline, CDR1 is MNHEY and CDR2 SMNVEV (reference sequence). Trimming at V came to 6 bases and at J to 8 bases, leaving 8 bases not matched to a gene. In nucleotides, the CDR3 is TGTGCCAGCAGCTCTCGAAGGGACAGGGATGAGCAGTTCTTC. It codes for CASSSRRDRDEQFF.

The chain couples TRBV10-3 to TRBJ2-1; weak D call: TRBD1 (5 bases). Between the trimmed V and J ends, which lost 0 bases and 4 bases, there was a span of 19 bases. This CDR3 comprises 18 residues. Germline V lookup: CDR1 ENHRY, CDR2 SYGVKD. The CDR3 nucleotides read TGTGCCATCAGTGAGTCCTCTAGAGACAGCAGTAATTACAATGAGCAGTTCTTC. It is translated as CAISESSRDSSNYNEQFF.

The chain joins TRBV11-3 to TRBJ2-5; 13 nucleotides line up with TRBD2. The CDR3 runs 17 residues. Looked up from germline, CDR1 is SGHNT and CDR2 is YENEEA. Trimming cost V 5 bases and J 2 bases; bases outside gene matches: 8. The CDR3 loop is CASSLGLAGSKQETQYF. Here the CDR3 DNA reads TGTGCCAGCAGCCTGGGACTAGCGGGAAGCAAACAAGAGACCCAGTACTTC. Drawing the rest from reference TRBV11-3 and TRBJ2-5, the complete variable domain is EAGVVQSPRYKIIEKKQPVAFWCNPISGHNTLYWYLQNLGQGPELLIRYENEEAVDDSQLPKDRFSAERLKGVDSTLKIQPAELGDSAVYLCASSLGLAGSKQETQYFGPGTRLLVL.

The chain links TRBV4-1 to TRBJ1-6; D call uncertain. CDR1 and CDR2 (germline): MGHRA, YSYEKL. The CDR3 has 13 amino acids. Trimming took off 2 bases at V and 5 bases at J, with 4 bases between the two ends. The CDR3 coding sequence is TGCGCCAGCAGCCAACGGGATAATTCACCCCTCCACTTT. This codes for CASSQRDNSPLHF.

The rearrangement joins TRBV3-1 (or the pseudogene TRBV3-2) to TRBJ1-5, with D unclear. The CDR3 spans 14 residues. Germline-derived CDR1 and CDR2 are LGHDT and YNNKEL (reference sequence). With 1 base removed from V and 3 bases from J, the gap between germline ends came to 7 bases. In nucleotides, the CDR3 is TGTGCCAGCAGCCAAGGCAGTAACAATCAGCCCCAGCATTTT. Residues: CASSQGSNNQPQHF.

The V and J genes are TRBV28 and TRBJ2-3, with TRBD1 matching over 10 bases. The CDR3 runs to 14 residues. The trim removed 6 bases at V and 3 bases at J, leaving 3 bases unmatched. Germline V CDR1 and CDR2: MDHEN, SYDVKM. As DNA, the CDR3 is TGTGCCAGCAGGGGGGGACAGGGGACAGATACGCAGTATTTT. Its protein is CASRGGQGTDTQYF.

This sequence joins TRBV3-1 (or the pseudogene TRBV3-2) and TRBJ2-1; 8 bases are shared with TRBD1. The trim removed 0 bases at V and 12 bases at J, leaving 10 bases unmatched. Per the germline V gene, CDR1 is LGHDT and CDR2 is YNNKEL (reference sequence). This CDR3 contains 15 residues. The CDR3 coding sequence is TGTGCCAGCAGCCAAGATCTTGTAATGGGGACAGGGCAGTTCTTC. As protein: CASSQDLVMGTGQFF.

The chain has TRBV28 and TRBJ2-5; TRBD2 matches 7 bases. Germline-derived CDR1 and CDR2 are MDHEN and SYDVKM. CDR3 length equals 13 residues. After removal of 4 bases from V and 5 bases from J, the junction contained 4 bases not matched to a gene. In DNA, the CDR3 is TGTGCCAGCAGTTCTGGGAGGGCGGAGACCCAGTACTTC. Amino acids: CASSSGRAETQYF.

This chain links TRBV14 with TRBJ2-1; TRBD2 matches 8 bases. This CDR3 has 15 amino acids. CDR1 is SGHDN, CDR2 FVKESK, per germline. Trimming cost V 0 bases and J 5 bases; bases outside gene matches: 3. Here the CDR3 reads CASSQDAGGNNEQFF. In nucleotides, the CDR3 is TGTGCCAGCAGCCAAGATGCGGGAGGAAACAATGAGCAGTTCTTC.

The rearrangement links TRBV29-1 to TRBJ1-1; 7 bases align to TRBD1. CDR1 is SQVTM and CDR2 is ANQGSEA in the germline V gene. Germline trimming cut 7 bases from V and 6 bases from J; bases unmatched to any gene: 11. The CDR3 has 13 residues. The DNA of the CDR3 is TGCAGCGGTCGGGTGGGACAGACGGCTGAAGCTTTCTTT. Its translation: CSGRVGQTAEAFF.

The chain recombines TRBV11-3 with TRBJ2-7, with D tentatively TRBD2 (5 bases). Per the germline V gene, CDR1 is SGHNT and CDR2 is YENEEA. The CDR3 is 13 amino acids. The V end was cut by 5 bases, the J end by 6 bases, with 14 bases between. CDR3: CASSPGLAGEQYF. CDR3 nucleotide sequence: TGTGCCAGCAGCCCCGGACTGGCGGGCGAGCAGTACTTC.

CDR3 region: CASSGQIGGETQYF. Written as DNA, the CDR3 is TGTGCCAGCAGCGGACAGATCGGTGGAGAGACCCAGTACTTC. V usage is TRBV7-9 and J usage is TRBJ2-5, with TRBD1 as a possible D gene (6 bases). The CDR3 extends over 14 amino acids. Germline values: CDR1 SEHNR, CDR2 FQNEAQ (reference sequence). The V end was cut by 5 bases, the J end by 4 bases, with 14 bases between. The variable domain in full, completed from reference TRBV7-9 and TRBJ2-5, reads DTGVSQNPRHKITKRGQNVTFRCDPISEHNRLYWYRQTLGQGPEFLTYFQNEAQLEKSRLLSDRFSAERPKGSFSTLEIQRTEQGDSAMYLCASSGQIGGETQYFGPGTRLLVL.

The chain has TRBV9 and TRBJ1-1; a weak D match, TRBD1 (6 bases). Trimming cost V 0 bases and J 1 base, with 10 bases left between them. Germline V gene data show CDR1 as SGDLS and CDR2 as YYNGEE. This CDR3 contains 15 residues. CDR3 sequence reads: CASSVAQGPNTEAFF. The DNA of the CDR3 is TGTGCCAGCAGCGTAGCGCAGGGGCCGAACACTGAAGCTTTCTTT.

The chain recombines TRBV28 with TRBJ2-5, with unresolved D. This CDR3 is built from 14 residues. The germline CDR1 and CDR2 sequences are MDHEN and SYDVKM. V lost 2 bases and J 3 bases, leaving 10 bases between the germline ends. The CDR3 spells CASSLGPREETQYF. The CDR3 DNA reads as TGTGCCAGCAGTTTAGGGCCACGAGAAGAGACCCAGTACTTC.

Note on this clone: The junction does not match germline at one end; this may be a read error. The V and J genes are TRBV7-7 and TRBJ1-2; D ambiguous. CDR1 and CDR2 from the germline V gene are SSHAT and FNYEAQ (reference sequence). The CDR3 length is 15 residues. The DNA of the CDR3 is TGTGCTAGCAGGAAGTGGTGGCGGGCAAGCTATGGCTACACCTTC. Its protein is CASRKWWRASYGYTF.

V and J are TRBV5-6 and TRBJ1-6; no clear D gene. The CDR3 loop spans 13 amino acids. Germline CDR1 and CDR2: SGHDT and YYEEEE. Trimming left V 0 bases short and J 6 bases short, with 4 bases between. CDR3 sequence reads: CASSLGLNSPLHF. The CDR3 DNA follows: TGTGCCAGCAGCTTGGGGCTTAATTCACCCCTCCACTTT.

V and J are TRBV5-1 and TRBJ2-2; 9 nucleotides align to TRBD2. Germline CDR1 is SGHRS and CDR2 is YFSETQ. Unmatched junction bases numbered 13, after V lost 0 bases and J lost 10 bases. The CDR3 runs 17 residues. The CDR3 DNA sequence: TGCGCCAGCAGCTTGGCGGTAGCGGGGGCCTTAAGAGAGGAGCTGTTTTTT. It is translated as CASSLAVAGALREELFF.

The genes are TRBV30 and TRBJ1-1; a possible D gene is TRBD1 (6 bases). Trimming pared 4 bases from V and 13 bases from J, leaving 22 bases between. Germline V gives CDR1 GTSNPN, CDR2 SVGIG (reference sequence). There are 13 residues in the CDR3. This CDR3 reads CAWKLVRGARGFF. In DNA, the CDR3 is TGTGCCTGGAAGCTGGTGAGGGGCGCCAGGGGTTTCTTT.

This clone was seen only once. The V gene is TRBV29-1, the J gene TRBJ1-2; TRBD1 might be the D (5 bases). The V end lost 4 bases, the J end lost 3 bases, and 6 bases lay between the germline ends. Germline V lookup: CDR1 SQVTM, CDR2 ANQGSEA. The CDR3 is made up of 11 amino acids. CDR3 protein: CSVARDYGYTF. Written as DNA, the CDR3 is TGCAGCGTTGCCAGGGACTATGGCTACACCTTC. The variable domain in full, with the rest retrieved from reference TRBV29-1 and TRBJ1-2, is SAVISQKPSRDICQRGTSLTIQCQVDSQVTMMFWYRQQPGQSLTLIATANQGSEATYESGFVIDKFPISRPNLTFSTLTVSNMSPEDSSIYLCSVARDYGYTFGSGTRLTVV.

The CDR3 loop is CASSSAPPLAGPNTGELFF. The CDR3, as DNA: TGTGCCAGCAGTTCCGCACCCCCTCTAGCGGGCCCAAACACCGGGGAGCTGTTTTTT. This sequence joins TRBV6-9 and TRBJ2-2; 8 bases line up with TRBD2. The CDR3 totals 19 residues. V trimming: 4 bases; J trimming: 2 bases; junction bases outside the gene matches: 15. Germline lookup yields CDR1 MNHGY and CDR2 SVAAGI.